This TCR beta chain is drawn from a study of OX40 agonist ivuxolimab in advanced cancers. The study in broad terms: The costimulatory receptor OX40 (CD134) was targeted by ivuxolimab, a fully human IgG2 agonistic monoclonal antibody. Peripheral TCRbeta sequencing aimed to test whether ivuxolimab altered TCR sequence diversity and caused clonal T-cell expansion. The paper describes the monotherapy dose-escalation part (N of about 47 patients) of the phase I trial of ivuxolimab. Intravenous ivuxolimab was administered to patients every 2 weeks at six dose levels: 0.01, 0.1, 0.3, 1.5, 3 and 10 mg/kg. Of the roughly 52 dose-escalation patients, hepatocellular carcinoma was present in around 19, melanoma in around 15, renal cell carcinoma in 9 and head and neck cancer in 9. Partial responses occurred in three dose-escalation patients, of whom one had hepatocellular carcinoma and two had cutaneous melanoma. A male proportion of around 81% and a mean age of approximately 62 years, ranging from 23 to 79, were recorded for the dose-escalation cohort. Patients were allowed to have had prior anti-PD-1, anti-PD-L1 or anti-CTLA-4 therapy, and approximately 43% of the dose-escalation patients had previously received checkpoint inhibitors. The study at large found these results: Antigen specificity was not determined for the clonally expanded peripheral T cells. After ivuxolimab, expanded clones were on average more numerous among CD8+ T cells than among CD4+ T cells. At doses from 0.1 to 3.0 mg/kg, clonal expansion was seen in both CD4+ and CD8+ blood T cells between baseline and week 6. In the 0.1-3.0 mg/kg groups, partial responders had among the lowest normalized peripheral clonal expansion, particularly in CD8+ T cells. Low levels of normalized T-cell clonal expansion were also seen in some patients who did not respond.

Reading from cysteine to phenylalanine, the CDR3 counts 14 amino acids. Left in the record is the CDR3 DNA by itself, 42 bases read in frame from the first base. The junction shows trimming of 0 bases on V and 6 bases on J, plus 6 bases between the germline ends. The germline V gene gives CDR1 as LGHNA and CDR2 as YSLEER. The trial excluded patients who had a history of autoimmune disease or were on systemic immunosuppression. Peripheral blood for TCR sequencing was collected from all dose cohorts at baseline, on cycle 4 day 1, and on cycle 7 day 1. The samples were drawn from a first-in-human, open-label, multicenter phase I dose-escalation trial of ivuxolimab. Adults with locally advanced or metastatic melanoma, renal cell, hepatocellular, or head and neck squamous cell carcinoma were enrolled in the trial. Before TCR sequencing, CD4+ T cells and CD8+ T cells were sorted from peripheral blood as separate populations.

To note about this clone: Its specific antigen is unknown. No clone much larger than this one lies a single base away; base qualities are absent.

To sequence the TCRbeta CDR3 region, genomic DNA was isolated from the sorted cells. The immunoSEQ Assay was used for sequencing of TCRbeta CDR3 regions. TCRdb's version of the immuneACCESS table is confined to in-frame rearrangements and falls short of the full clone set. An unresolved V gene accounts for under half of the shortfall where checked; the remainder is of unknown origin. The sample table shows tens of thousands of clones, and roughly 80% are seen once. Approximately 5.1% of the sample is taken by the ten largest. Here the sequenced sample was CD4+ or CD8+ T cells sorted from blood, taken in a trial of the OX40 agonist ivuxolimab. Rearrangement joined TRBV4-3 to TRBJ1-6; the D gene remains uncertain. The TCR originated in an adult with an advanced solid tumor such as melanoma, head and neck, liver or kidney cancer. CDR3 protein: CASSQERANSPLHF. The nucleotides read TGCGCCAGCAGCCAAGAGCGAGCTAATTCACCCCTCCACTTT.